This TCR beta chain was observed in a study of blood T cells in healthy people across ages. On the study more broadly: For every two T cells, template switching captured about one barcoded beta molecule. The study's findings and limits: Naive CD4+ cells and diversity were both higher in long-lived donors than in aged donors. What prevented conclusive comparison of naive and antigen-experienced cells was that PBMCs were unsorted.

Germline V gene data show CDR1 as SQVTM and CDR2 as ANQGSEA. The CDR3 loop spans 14 amino acids. V lost 6 bases and J lost 6, with 17 bases in between. The authors ran a second PCR of about 6 to 11 cycles using a sample-barcoded 5' primer and a J-beta primer mix. TCRdb redid the calling of the 5' RACE reads with MiXCR, one entry per CDR3 protein. This table has over 1,200,000 distinct CDR3 sequences, around 55% appearing once. Comment on this clonotype: Antigen: not known.

The TCR sequence derives from a young man in good health. Sequencing used blood. The chain links TRBV29-1 to TRBJ2-2; D possibly corresponds to TRBD1 (5 bases). The CDR3 loop reads CSVELQKQAGELFF. CDR3 sequence (DNA): TGCAGCGTCGAGCTCCAGAAACAGGCCGGGGAGCTGTTTTTT.